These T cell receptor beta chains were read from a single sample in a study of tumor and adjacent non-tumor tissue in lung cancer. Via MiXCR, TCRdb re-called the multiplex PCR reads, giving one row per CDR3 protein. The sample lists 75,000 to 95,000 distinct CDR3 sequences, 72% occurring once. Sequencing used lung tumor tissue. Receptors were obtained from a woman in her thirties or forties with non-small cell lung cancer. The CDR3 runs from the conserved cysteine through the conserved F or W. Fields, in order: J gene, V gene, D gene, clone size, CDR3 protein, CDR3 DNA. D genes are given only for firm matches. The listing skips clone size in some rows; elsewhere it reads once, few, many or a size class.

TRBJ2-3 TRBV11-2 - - CASSRRGTDTTQYF TGTGCCAGCAGCCGCAGGGGCACTGACACTACGCAGTATTTT
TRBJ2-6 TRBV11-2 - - CVNSPNLKGSGANVLTF TGTGTCAACAGCCCGAACTTGAAAGGCTCTGGGGCCAACGTCCTGACTTTC
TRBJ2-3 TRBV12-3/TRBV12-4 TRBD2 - CASTPLVLAGFHTQYF TGTGCCAGCACCCCCCTGGTGTTAGCGGGATTCCATACGCAGTATTTT
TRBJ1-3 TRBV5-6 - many CASSRTGNTIYF TGTGCCAGCAGCCGGACGGGAAACACCATATATTTT
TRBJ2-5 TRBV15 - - CATSRDTGGLETQYF TGTGCCACCAGCAGAGATACAGGCGGGTTAGAGACCCAGTACTTC
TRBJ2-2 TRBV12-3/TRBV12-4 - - CDSIKGGGPNTGELFF TGTGACAGCATCAAAGGGGGGGGACCTAACACCGGGGAGCTGTTTTTT
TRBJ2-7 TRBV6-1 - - CTSSVQPSYYEQYF TGTACCAGCAGTGTACAACCCTCTTATTACGAGCAGTACTTC
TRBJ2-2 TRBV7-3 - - CASSLYGETNTEELFF TGTGCCAGCAGCTTATACGGCGAAACGAACACCGAGGAGCTGTTTTTT
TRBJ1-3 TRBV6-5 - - CTSSYSRGPSGNTIYF TGTACCAGCAGTTACTCACGCGGGCCCTCTGGAAACACCATATATTTT
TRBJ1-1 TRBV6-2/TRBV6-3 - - CASRQHNRNTEAFF TGTGCCAGCAGACAGCATAATCGGAACACTGAAGCTTTCTTT
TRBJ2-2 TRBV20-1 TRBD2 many CSAALAGGPGELFF TGCAGTGCCGCCTTAGCGGGGGGGCCCGGGGAGCTGTTTTTT
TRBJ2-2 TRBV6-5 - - CANSYLGQVNTGELYF TGTGCCAACAGTTACCTGGGACAAGTGAACACCGGGGAGCTGTATTTT
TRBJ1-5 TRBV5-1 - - CASSSDRLPAAPQHF TGCGCCAGCAGCTCGGACAGACTGCCCGCAGCGCCCCAGCATTTT
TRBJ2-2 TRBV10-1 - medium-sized CASSERVETGELFF TGCGCCAGCAGTGAGAGGGTGGAAACCGGGGAGCTGTTTTTT
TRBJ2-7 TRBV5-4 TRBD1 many CASSESTGSSYEQYF TGTGCCAGCAGCGAGTCGACAGGGAGCTCCTACGAGCAGTACTTC
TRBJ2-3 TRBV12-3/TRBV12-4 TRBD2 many CASSARLAGGSTDTQYF TGTGCCAGCAGTGCGAGACTAGCGGGGGGGAGCACAGATACGCAGTATTTT
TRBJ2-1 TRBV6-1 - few CASSGTFELFF TGTGCCAGCAGTGGTACCTTTGAGTTGTTCTTC
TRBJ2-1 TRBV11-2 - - CASSLSGLELDFF TGTGCCAGCAGCCTATCCGGTCTTGAGCTAGATTTCTTC
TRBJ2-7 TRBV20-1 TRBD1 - CSASPGQGPGGTRREQYF TGCAGTGCTAGCCCAGGACAGGGGCCGGGCGGGACTCGTCGCGAGCAGTACTTC
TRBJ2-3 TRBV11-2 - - CASSRLIGAGSTNTQYF TGTGCCAGCAGTCGCCTTATAGGGGCGGGTTCCACAAATACGCAGTATTTT
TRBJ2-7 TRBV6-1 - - CASSEDEGDGSYEQYF TGTGCTAGCAGTGAAGACGAGGGGGACGGTTCGTACGAGCAGTACTTC
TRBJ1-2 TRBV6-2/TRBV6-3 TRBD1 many CASRPSTGGTYGYTF TGTGCCAGCAGGCCCTCGACAGGGGGAACCTATGGCTACACCTTC
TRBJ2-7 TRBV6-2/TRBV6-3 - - CAITERGKYEHYF TGTGCCATCACCGAGAGGGGGAAATACGAGCATTACTTC
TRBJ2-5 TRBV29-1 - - CSIDQTAETQYF TGCAGCATTGACCAGACAGCAGAGACCCAGTACTTC
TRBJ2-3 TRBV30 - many CAWSRSGVRGDTQYF TGTGCCTGGAGTCGGTCGGGGGTCCGAGGAGATACGCAGTATTTT
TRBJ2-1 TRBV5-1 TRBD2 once CASDLTSGGTNEQFF TGCGCCAGCGACTTGACTAGCGGGGGAACTAATGAGCAGTTCTTC
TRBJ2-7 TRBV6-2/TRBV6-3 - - CATSYPRGTGCEQYF TGTGCCACCAGTTATCCCAGGGGCACTGGTTGCGAGCAGTACTTC
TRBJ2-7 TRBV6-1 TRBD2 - CPSTASGGPLEEYF TGTCCCAGCACTGCTAGCGGGGGGCCCCTCGAGGAGTACTTC
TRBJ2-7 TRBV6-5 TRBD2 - CVRPSGVMDQYF TGTGTCAGACCTAGCGGGGTCATGGACCAGTACTTC
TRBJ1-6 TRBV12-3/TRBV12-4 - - CARSPAGVGSNSLLHF TGTGCGAGGAGTCCGGCCGGGGTCGGTTCCAATTCACTCCTCCACTTT
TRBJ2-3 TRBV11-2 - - CASGLDAGWATDTQYF TGTGCCAGCGGTTTAGACGCCGGGTGGGCCACAGATACGCAATATTTT
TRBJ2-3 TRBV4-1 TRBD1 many CASSQERTGFGTDTQYF TGCGCCAGCAGCCAAGAAAGGACAGGGTTTGGCACAGATACGCAGTATTTT